The 8 T cell receptor beta chains below come from one sample, sequenced in a study of long-term antiretroviral therapy in people with HIV. The assay, immunoSEQ v3.0, was run at survey level. Clones were read by immunoSEQ multiplex PCR, and TCRdb kept only the in-frame ones, dropping some. The data contain roughly 27,000 clones, around 85% of them singletons. This specimen was unsorted PBMCs, taken 2.3 years after starting antiretroviral therapy. The origin of the receptors is a man in his forties with HIV.

The J gene is TRBJ2-7, the V gene TRBV27, with 7 bases that match TRBD2. The CDR3 loop spans 15 amino acids. In germline, CDR1 is MNHEY, CDR2 SMNVEV (reference sequence). V lost 0 bases, J lost 4 bases, and 6 bases stayed unmatched. The CDR3 DNA reads as TGTGCCAGCAGTTTATCGCGCGGGGGACGGTACGAGCAGTACTTC. Translating it yields CASSLSRGGRYEQYF.

V is TRBV4-1 and J is TRBJ1-6, with D possibly TRBD1 on 5 matching bases. Trimming pared 0 bases from V and 3 bases from J, leaving 12 bases between. The CDR3 consists of 17 residues. Germline V gene lookup returns CDR1 MGHRA and CDR2 YSYEKL. CDR3 protein: CASSQERGRDYNSPLHF. The DNA of the CDR3 is TGCGCCAGCAGCCAAGAAAGGGGCAGGGACTATAATTCACCCCTCCACTTT.

The chain links TRBV15 to TRBJ2-2; D remains ambiguous. Germline lookup yields CDR1 LNHNV and CDR2 YYDKDF (reference sequence). The CDR3 is made up of 17 amino acids. V was trimmed by 0 bases and J by 4 bases, leaving 15 bases between them. CDR3 in DNA: TGTGCCACCAGCAGAGATGTTGGGCTCGTGGTCACCGGGGAGCTGTTTTTT. Encoded protein: CATSRDVGLVVTGELFF.

This chain connects TRBV6-6 to TRBJ1-4; TRBD1 might be the D (5 bases). V dropped 8 bases and J dropped 3 bases, with 10 bases sitting between them. Looked up from germline, CDR1 is MNHNY and CDR2 is SVGAGI (reference sequence). The CDR3 extends over 13 amino acids. In DNA form, the CDR3 reads TGTGCCAGCGTCAGACAGCCTAATGAAAAACTGTTTTTT. Translated, it gives CASVRQPNEKLFF.

The chain employs TRBV19 and TRBJ1-1; D perhaps matches TRBD1 (5 bases). This CDR3 spans 16 amino acids. V lost 3 bases, J lost 3 bases, and 17 bases lay in between. CDR1 LNHDA and CDR2 SQIVND come from the germline V gene (reference sequence). DNA of the CDR3: TGTGCCAGTAGTATGTCCAAAGGGACCGGGGACACTGAAGCTTTCTTT. Its protein is CASSMSKGTGDTEAFF.

The chain uses TRBV5-1 and TRBJ2-7; 9 bases are shared with TRBD2. This CDR3 comprises 16 residues. Germline CDR1 SGHRS, CDR2 YFSETQ. The V and J ends lost 1 base and 4 bases, in that order; junction bases with no gene match: 9. In DNA, the CDR3 is TGCGCCAGCAGCTTGATAGCGGGAGCGGGGTCTTACGAGCAGTACTTC. The encoded protein is CASSLIAGAGSYEQYF.

This chain joins TRBV18 and TRBJ1-2; D remains ambiguous. CDR3 length: 12 amino acids. The V end was cut by 3 bases, the J end by 3 bases, with 5 bases between. CDR1 KGHSH and CDR2 LQKENI come from the germline V gene. CDR3 sequence reads: CASSPVDYGYTF. The CDR3 DNA reads TGTGCCAGCTCACCGGTGGACTATGGCTACACCTTC. Using reference TRBV18 and TRBJ1-2 for the parts outside the CDR3, the full variable domain is NAGVMQNPRHLVRRRGQEARLRCSPMKGHSHVYWYRQLPEEGLKFMVYLQKENIIDESGMPKERFSAEFPKEGPSILRIQQVVRGDSAAYFCASSPVDYGYTFGSGTRLTVV.

V and J are TRBV9 and TRBJ2-7, with no clear D. This CDR3 is 14 amino acids long. Germline CDR1 and CDR2: SGDLS and YYNGEE. The ends were cut back, 0 bases at V and 5 bases at J, with 12 bases in the middle. Written as DNA, the CDR3 is TGTGCCAGCAGCGTAGAATCACTCAGCCACGAGCAGTACTTC. Translating it yields CASSVESLSHEQYF.